These 16 T cell receptor beta chains came from one sample sequenced in a study of post-analysis software for immune sequencing data. The study, taken as a whole, reports: Patients carried four or five TRBV segments more frequently than controls did, and TRBV5-6, TRBV5-1 and TRBV20-1 were among them.

Prepared libraries of TCR beta cDNA carried unique molecular identifiers. TCRdb called the PCR reads again in MiXCR, with one record for every CDR3 protein. In the table there are about 810,000 distinct CDR3 sequences, 53% of which are singletons. Antigen specificity for these receptors is unknown. The sequenced material came from blood. These receptors all come from a girl between 5 and 17 years old with multiple sclerosis.

This clonotype was seen a few times. The V gene is TRBV7-9, the J gene TRBJ2-1; 11 bases are shared with TRBD2. Germline V lookup: CDR1 SEHNR, CDR2 FQNEAQ (reference sequence). The CDR3 length is 15 residues. Germline trimming cut 6 bases from V and 7 bases from J; bases unmatched to any gene: 8. CDR3 bases: TGTGCCAGCAGTTTCGCGACTAGCGGGAATAATGAGCAGTTCTTC. It encodes CASSFATSGNNEQFF.

The chain is built from TRBV27 and TRBJ1-1, with 7 positions matching TRBD1. V dropped 1 base and J dropped 0; count of bases not matched to a gene: 2. CDR1 and CDR2 from the germline V gene are MNHEY and SMNVEV (reference sequence). This CDR3 spans 15 amino acids. This chain's CDR3 is CASSLLGQMNTEAFF. CDR3 in DNA: TGTGCCAGCAGTTTATTGGGACAGATGAACACTGAAGCTTTCTTT.

V usage is TRBV4-1 and J usage is TRBJ2-7; the D call may be TRBD1 or TRBD2 (5 bases each). From germline, CDR1 is MGHRA and CDR2 YSYEKL. The length of the CDR3 is 16 residues. V shed 3 bases and J shed 4 bases, with 19 bases lying between them. The CDR3 DNA is TGCGCCAGCAGCCATCCGGGACGGCGGTCTCCATACGAGCAGTACTTC. Its translation: CASSHPGRRSPYEQYF.

The chain couples TRBV14 to TRBJ2-2; 11 nucleotides agree with TRBD2. The germline CDR1 and CDR2 sequences are SGHDN and FVKESK. CDR3 size: 15 residues. J gave up 4 bases and V 5 bases, and 3 bases lay outside the gene matches. This CDR3 reads CASSGLAGFTGELFF. DNA of the CDR3: TGTGCCAGCAGCGGACTAGCGGGCTTCACCGGGGAGCTGTTTTTT.

This clonotype was observed a few times. The CDR3 loop is CASRSGGPGEQFF. As DNA, the CDR3 is TGTGCCAGCCGGAGCGGGGGGCCTGGTGAGCAGTTCTTC. The genes are TRBV27 and TRBJ2-1; 9 nucleotides match TRBD2. Germline CDR1 is MNHEY and CDR2 is SMNVEV (reference sequence). The V segment lost 8 bases and the J segment 9 bases; nucleotides outside the gene matches: 8. This CDR3 region has 13 residues.

CDR3 nucleotide sequence: TGCGCCAGCAACTGGGGGGTAAACACCGGGGAGCTGTTTTTT. This gives the protein CASNWGVNTGELFF. The genes are TRBV5-1 and TRBJ2-2; D might be TRBD2 (6 bases). The V gene's germline CDR1 is SGHRS and CDR2 YFSETQ. The CDR3 is made up of 14 amino acids. The V end lost 6 bases, the J end lost 2 bases, and 11 bases lay between the germline ends. The full variable domain, rest sourced from reference TRBV5-1 and TRBJ2-2, is KAGVTQTPRYLIKTRGQQVTLSCSPISGHRSVSWYQQTPGQGLQFLFEYFSETQRNKGNFPGRFSGRQFSNSRSEMNVSTLELGDSALYLCASNWGVNTGELFFGEGSRLTVL.

The V call is TRBV6-2 or TRBV6-3, the J call TRBJ1-2; 12 bases line up with TRBD1. The V segment lost 6 bases and the J segment 8 bases; nucleotides outside the gene matches: 16. The CDR3 extends over 17 amino acids. CDR1 and CDR2 (germline): MNHEY, SVGEGT. CDR3 sequence: CASSPGGWDRGLQGYTF. DNA of the CDR3: TGTGCCAGCAGCCCAGGCGGATGGGACAGGGGGCTCCAAGGCTACACCTTC.

The chain links TRBV29-1 to TRBJ2-3, with 8 nucleotides matching TRBD1. J gave up 4 bases and V 4 bases, and 4 bases lay outside the gene matches. Looked up from germline, CDR1 is SQVTM and CDR2 is ANQGSEA. The CDR3 runs to 13 residues. The CDR3 sequence: CSVGQGAADTQYF. CDR3 coding DNA: TGCAGCGTTGGTCAGGGGGCCGCAGATACGCAGTATTTT.

This clonotype was counted between two and nine times. This sequence joins TRBV29-1 and TRBJ2-3; possibly TRBD2 for D (5 bases). The CDR3 is 14 amino acids. The germline V and J ends were trimmed by 3 bases and 6 bases, with 16 bases remaining between them. CDR1 and CDR2 from the germline V gene are SQVTM and ANQGSEA. This CDR3 is CSVDYMSGPDTQYF. CDR3 DNA sequence: TGCAGCGTTGATTATATGAGCGGCCCGGATACGCAGTATTTT.

This chain uses TRBV20-1 with TRBJ1-2, with D tentatively TRBD1 (5 bases). The germline V and J ends were trimmed by 6 bases and 5 bases, with 25 bases remaining between them. Germline V lookup: CDR1 DFQATT, CDR2 SNEGSKA (reference sequence). The CDR3 covers 16 residues. CDR3 protein: CSAQPPTGTLRYGYTF. The CDR3 DNA is TGCAGTGCGCAACCCCCAACAGGCACCCTCCGGTATGGCTACACCTTC.

The rearrangement joins TRBV6-6 to TRBJ2-2, with TRBD2 matching over 8 bases. This CDR3 region has 14 residues. Trimming cost V 7 bases and J 7 bases; bases outside gene matches: 8. The germline V gene has CDR1 MNHNY and CDR2 SVGAGI (reference sequence). The CDR3 sequence is CASTNGRVSGELFF. The CDR3 region has the DNA TGTGCCAGCACCAACGGGAGGGTTAGCGGGGAGCTGTTTTTT.

The chain recombines TRBV7-3 with TRBJ2-7; perhaps TRBD1 as D (6 bases). CDR1 is SGHTA and CDR2 is FQGTGA in the germline V gene. CDR3 length: 15 amino acids. The germline V and J ends were trimmed by 5 bases and 5 bases, with 19 bases remaining between them. CDR3 in DNA: TGTGCCAGCAGCCGTGAAGGGGGAATCGGAGACGAGCAGTACTTC. Translating it yields CASSREGGIGDEQYF.

Remarks on this clonotype: At one of its ends the junction is not consistent with the germline gene, which may arise from a read error. The J gene is TRBJ2-6, the V gene TRBV12-3 or TRBV12-4; 10 bases are a match to TRBD1. The CDR3 covers 17 residues. The CDR3 protein is CASSPGDRGGGANVRTF. CDR3 DNA sequence: TGTGCCAGCAGTCCCGGGGACAGGGGAGGTGGGGCCAACGTCCGGACTTTC.

The rearrangement links TRBV5-1 to TRBJ1-6; maybe TRBD1 (6 bases). Trimming cost V 0 bases and J 5 bases, with 9 bases left between them. Germline CDR1 reads SGHRS; CDR2 reads YFSETQ. This CDR3 is built from 15 residues. The CDR3 here is CASSLAGANNSPLHF. The CDR3, as DNA: TGCGCCAGCAGCTTGGCGGGGGCGAATAATTCACCCCTCCACTTT.

The chain has TRBV6-5 and TRBJ1-4; 8 bases are a match to TRBD1. Unmatched junction bases numbered 4, after V lost 6 bases and J lost 7 bases. The germline CDR1 and CDR2 sequences are MNHEY and SVGAGI. The CDR3 is 13 amino acids. DNA for the CDR3: TGTGCCAGCAGGGACAGGGATAGTGAAAAACTGTTTTTT. Protein: CASRDRDSEKLFF.

The chain couples TRBV7-8 to TRBJ2-5; 7 bases are a match to TRBD1. V shed 0 bases, J shed 3 bases, and the junction held 13 bases outside the gene matches. The CDR3 consists of 18 residues. Germline CDR1 and CDR2: SGHVS and FQNEAQ. The CDR3 protein is CASSLAGRQGRRKETQYF. The CDR3 DNA sequence: TGTGCCAGCAGCTTAGCGGGGAGACAGGGTAGGAGGAAAGAGACCCAGTACTTC. Looking up the rest from reference TRBV7-8 and TRBJ2-5 gives the full variable domain: GAGVSQSPRYKVAKRGQDVALRCDPISGHVSLFWYQQALGQGPEFLTYFQNEAQLDKSGLPSDRFFAERPEGSVSTLKIQRTQQEDSAVYLCASSLAGRQGRRKETQYFGPGTRLLVL.